The 23 T cell receptor beta chains in this list originate from one sample, sequenced in a study of blood T cell repertoires in COVID-19. TCRdb's table, derived via immunoSEQ multiplex PCR, lists solely in-frame clones and lacks some. This sample has approximately 72,000 clones; roughly 88% occur once, and the top ten carry over 25%. The specimen sequenced was peripheral blood. These receptors all stem from a man aged 45 to 65 with acute or convalescent COVID-19.

The CDR3 loop reads CASSKEGNSNQPQHF. For the CDR3, the DNA is TGTGCCAGCAGTAAAGAGGGGAATAGCAATCAGCCCCAGCATTTT. V gene TRBV2 combines with J gene TRBJ1-5; possible D gene TRBD1, 5 bases. Trimming shortened V by 5 bases and J by 0 bases, and 11 bases separated the two germline ends. The CDR3 has 15 residues. Germline V gene lookup returns CDR1 SNHLY and CDR2 FYNNEI.

V gene TRBV18 combines with J gene TRBJ2-3, with 7 bases identical to TRBD1. V gave up 6 bases and J gave up 4 bases; unmatched junction bases: 10. From germline, CDR1 is KGHSH and CDR2 LQKENI. The CDR3 is made up of 15 amino acids. The CDR3 DNA reads TGTGCCAGCTCCCCTCAGGGGGTTGGGGCAGATACGCAGTATTTT. Protein product: CASSPQGVGADTQYF.

This chain uses TRBV5-4 with TRBJ2-3; D ambiguous. The germline V gene encodes CDR1 SGHNT and CDR2 YYREEE (reference sequence). V was trimmed by 2 bases and J by 0 bases, leaving 13 bases between them. CDR3 size: 16 residues. The CDR3 loop is CASSFTATSSTDTQYF. As DNA, the CDR3 is TGTGCCAGCAGCTTCACAGCAACATCTAGCACAGATACGCAGTATTTT.

CDR3 nucleotides: TGTGCCAGCAGCTCCGGGACAGGCCCTAACTATGGCTACACCTTC. This translates into CASSSGTGPNYGYTF. The V gene is TRBV5-4, the J gene TRBJ1-2; 8 nucleotides align to TRBD1. Looked up from germline, CDR1 is SGHNT and CDR2 is YYREEE (reference sequence). The CDR3 length is 15 residues. V lost 3 bases, J lost 0 bases, and 4 bases stayed unmatched.

This clone showed up just a few times. V is TRBV10-3 and J is TRBJ2-1; 7 nucleotides match TRBD1. This CDR3 is built from 14 residues. Germline lookup yields CDR1 ENHRY and CDR2 SYGVKD. V dropped 10 bases and J dropped 8; count of bases not matched to a gene: 14. CDR3 DNA: TGTGCCACCTTCCCGGGACAGAGGTCATATGAGCAGTTCTTC. Translating it yields CATFPGQRSYEQFF.

Only a few counts were recorded for this clone. This chain joins TRBV7-9 and TRBJ1-6; 7 nucleotides agree with TRBD1. The CDR3 covers 14 residues. CDR1 is SEHNR and CDR2 is FQNEAQ in the germline V gene (reference sequence). With V trimmed by 5 bases and J by 6 bases, 4 bases remained unmatched. The CDR3 region has the DNA TGTGCCAGCAGCCCGGGACAGATTAATTCACCCCTCCACTTT. Protein product: CASSPGQINSPLHF.

This chain links TRBV28 with TRBJ1-6; no definite D call. The germline gives CDR1 MDHEN, CDR2 SYDVKM. The CDR3 spans 13 residues. V shed 3 bases and J shed 15 bases, with 15 bases lying between them. CDR3 residues: CASSFSVILRLHF. The DNA for the CDR3 is TGTGCCAGCAGTTTCTCGGTCATACTACGCCTCCACTTT.

The chain has TRBV15 and TRBJ1-2, with D maybe TRBD1 (5 bases). Germline V lookup: CDR1 LNHNV, CDR2 YYDKDF (reference sequence). This CDR3 has 14 residues. The V end lost 7 bases, the J end lost 7 bases, and 19 bases lay between the germline ends. The CDR3 reads CATMGIRGLAGYTF. The CDR3 bases are TGTGCCACCATGGGCATAAGGGGATTGGCTGGCTACACCTTC.

This sequence joins TRBV27 and TRBJ1-1, with D possibly matching TRBD1 (6 bases). This CDR3 region has 14 residues. Germline V CDR1 and CDR2: MNHEY, SMNVEV (reference sequence). V lost 8 bases and J 5 bases, leaving 18 bases between the germline ends. CDR3 loop: CASWGGAWRTEAFF. The CDR3 coding sequence is TGTGCCAGCTGGGGGGGGGCATGGAGAACTGAAGCTTTCTTT.

The V call is TRBV25-1, the J call TRBJ2-2; TRBD1 matches at 8 bases. The CDR3 length is 15 residues. Trimming at V came to 9 bases and at J to 6 bases, leaving 12 bases not matched to a gene. The germline gives CDR1 MGHDK, CDR2 SYGVNS. This CDR3 is CASIQTGVNPGELFF. CDR3 DNA sequence: TGTGCCAGTATCCAGACAGGGGTTAATCCCGGGGAGCTGTTTTTT.

The genes are TRBV19 and TRBJ2-7; TRBD1 matches 9 bases. Germline lookup yields CDR1 LNHDA and CDR2 SQIVND (reference sequence). CDR3 length: 16 amino acids. The V segment lost 7 bases and the J segment 2 bases; nucleotides outside the gene matches: 12. The CDR3 sequence: CASTQWWDREPYEQYF. The CDR3 region has the DNA TGTGCCAGTACCCAATGGTGGGACAGGGAGCCCTACGAGCAGTACTTC.

This clone was counted a few times. This chain connects TRBV4-1 to TRBJ1-2; TRBD1 matches 12 bases. The CDR3 totals 18 residues. The V gene's germline CDR1 is MGHRA and CDR2 YSYEKL. V shed 3 bases and J 4 bases; nucleotides not matched to a gene: 12. The CDR3 here is CASSHPGQGASRGYGYTF. CDR3 in DNA: TGCGCCAGCAGCCACCCGGGACAGGGGGCTTCTAGGGGCTATGGCTACACCTTC.

This chain uses TRBV5-1 with TRBJ2-2; tentatively, D is TRBD1 (5 bases). Trimming took 3 bases from V and 5 from J, leaving 14 bases between them. The CDR3 is 15 amino acids. Germline CDR1 SGHRS, CDR2 YFSETQ. In DNA, the CDR3 is TGCGCCAGCAGCTCGACAGCAGGAGTAACCGGGGAGCTGTTTTTT. Translating gives CASSSTAGVTGELFF.

This sequence joins TRBV4-1 and TRBJ2-1; 7 nucleotides agree with TRBD2. CDR1 is MGHRA, CDR2 YSYEKL, per germline. The CDR3 loop spans 16 amino acids. V gave up 0 bases and J gave up 2 bases; unmatched junction bases: 4. The DNA for the CDR3 is TGCGCCAGCAGCCAAGATAGGGCGGGGGCCTACAATGAGCAGTTCTTC. Translation: CASSQDRAGAYNEQFF.

The table lists this clone with a count of one. This chain links TRBV3-1 (or the pseudogene TRBV3-2) with TRBJ2-7; 9 positions agree with TRBD1. The V segment lost 2 bases and the J segment 4 bases; nucleotides outside the gene matches: 6. The CDR3 contains 15 residues. Germline V gene sequence: CDR1 LGHDT, CDR2 YNNKEL (reference sequence). DNA for the CDR3: TGTGCCAGCAGCCAAAACCGGGACAGGGTGTACGAGCAGTACTTC. Its translation is CASSQNRDRVYEQYF.

The chain is built from TRBV21-1 and TRBJ2-5; TRBD2, as called in the table, went unchecked against the DNA. TRBV21-1 is shown as a pseudogene. This CDR3 is built from 15 residues. DNA of the CDR3: TGTGCCAGCAGCATGGGGTCGCTGAGGGAAGAGACCCAGTACTTC. It yields the protein CASSMGSLREETQYF.

The rearrangement links TRBV6-5 to TRBJ1-1, with D possibly TRBD1 on 5 matching bases. The CDR3 sequence is 13 residues long. Deletions cut 6 bases from V and 5 bases from J, with 13 bases between. In germline, CDR1 is MNHEY, CDR2 SVGAGI. CDR3 protein: CASRFQGGTEAFF. The CDR3 DNA follows: TGTGCCAGCAGGTTCCAGGGAGGGACTGAAGCTTTCTTT.

In DNA, the CDR3 is TGTGCCACCAGTGACCATGGGACAGCTAGCGAGCAGTACTTC. Its translation: CATSDHGTASEQYF. The chain carries TRBV24-1 and TRBJ2-7, with 7 bases matching TRBD1. Per germline, CDR1 KGHDR and CDR2 SFDVKD. The CDR3 is made up of 14 amino acids. V gave up 4 bases and J gave up 6 bases; unmatched junction bases: 8.

A remark on this clone: An end of the junction differs from the germline gene, which may be a read error. The identical CDR3 is also encoded by other nucleotide sequences in the sample. The V and J genes are TRBV18 and TRBJ1-6, with 9 bases fitting TRBD1. Germline CDR1 and CDR2: KGHSH and LQKENI. CDR3 length: 16 amino acids. The CDR3 loop reads CASSETGGANNSPLHF. CDR3 nucleotide sequence: TGCGCCAGCTCCGAAACAGGGGGCGCGAATAATTCACCCCTCCACTTT.

The chain links TRBV4-2 to TRBJ2-5, with 8 bases identical to TRBD1. The length of the CDR3 is 17 residues. Germline values: CDR1 LGHNA, CDR2 YNFKEQ. The V and J ends lost 1 base and 2 bases, in that order; junction bases with no gene match: 9. This CDR3 is CASSQALGQVLQETQYF. CDR3 DNA: TGTGCCAGCAGCCAAGCTCTGGGACAGGTGTTACAAGAGACCCAGTACTTC.

This sequence joins TRBV6-5 and TRBJ2-1, with 9 bases lining up with TRBD1. Germline V gives CDR1 MNHEY, CDR2 SVGAGI. J gave up 4 bases and V 9 bases, and 4 bases lay outside the gene matches. There are 13 residues in the CDR3. The CDR3 region is CASPGQGYNEQFF. In DNA, the CDR3 is TGTGCCAGTCCGGGACAGGGTTACAATGAGCAGTTCTTC.

This rearrangement joins TRBV5-8 to TRBJ1-5, with a possible D match to TRBD1 (6 bases). CDR1 and CDR2 (germline): SGHTS, YDEGEE. CDR3 length: 15 amino acids. V dropped 5 bases and J dropped 0 bases, with 12 bases sitting between them. The CDR3 sequence: CASSPGDYSNQPQHF. DNA of the CDR3: TGTGCCAGCAGTCCAGGGGACTATAGCAATCAGCCCCAGCATTTT.

This clone was recorded only once. CDR3 bases: TGTGCCAGTAGTATAGACCCCGGGATTTGGACCGGGGAGCTGTTTTTT. Amino acids: CASSIDPGIWTGELFF. This chain uses TRBV19 with TRBJ2-2; D may be TRBD2 (5 bases). Per germline, CDR1 LNHDA and CDR2 SQIVND (reference sequence). CDR3 size: 16 residues. The V gene lost 0 bases and the J gene lost 5 bases, with 13 bases spanning the gap.